One sample yielded the 15 T cell receptor beta chains listed below, sequenced in a study of T cell responses to AZD1222 COVID-19 vaccine. Profiling relied on immunoSEQ multiplex PCR, and the TCRdb table lists in-frame clones only, not all of them. The sample carries about 39,000 clones, 88% recorded once. The sample was peripheral blood, taken 28 days after the second dose of the MenACWY control vaccine. These receptors were obtained from an adult who received the MenACWY meningococcal vaccine as a control.

In DNA form, the CDR3 reads TGCGCCAGCAGCCTCCGGGACAGGGGTATTAACACTGAAGCTTTCTTT. Amino acid sequence: CASSLRDRGINTEAFF. This chain uses TRBV4-1 with TRBJ1-1, with 10 bases that match TRBD1. The CDR3 extends over 16 amino acids. V shed 4 bases, J shed 2 bases, and the junction held 7 bases outside the gene matches. CDR1 is MGHRA and CDR2 is YSYEKL in the germline V gene.

This chain uses TRBV2 with TRBJ2-3, with 9 bases that match TRBD1. Germline CDR1 SNHLY, CDR2 FYNNEI. J lost 5 bases, V lost 6 bases, and 12 bases had no gene match. CDR3 length: 16 amino acids. Here the CDR3 DNA reads TGTGCCAGCAGAAGACTCGGGACAGGGAGGAAAGATACGCAGTATTTT. Amino acid sequence: CASRRLGTGRKDTQYF.

The DNA of the CDR3 is TGCGCCAGCAGCCAAGATAGTGGTCCGGGATTGCAGTACTTC. Its protein product is CASSQDSGPGLQYF. This chain joins TRBV4-1 and TRBJ2-7, with D perhaps matching TRBD2 (5 bases). V lost 0 bases to trimming and J lost 9 bases, with 15 bases between them. This CDR3 is 14 amino acids long. Germline V CDR1 and CDR2: MGHRA, YSYEKL.

The chain couples TRBV7-3 to TRBJ1-1; D is undetermined. CDR1 is SGHTA, CDR2 FQGTGA, per germline. Trimming stripped 3 bases from V and 5 bases from J, with 7 bases between. This CDR3 region has 12 residues. The CDR3 reads CASSLGRTEAFF. The CDR3 DNA follows: TGTGCCAGCAGCTTGGGGAGAACTGAAGCTTTCTTT.

This sequence joins TRBV28 and TRBJ1-1; TRBD1 aligns across 7 bases. The CDR3 runs to 15 residues. Germline CDR1 reads MDHEN; CDR2 reads SYDVKM. The ends lost 6 bases at V and 0 bases at J; junction bases unmatched: 7. The DNA of the CDR3 is TGTGCCAGCAGAAATACCGGGACAGTGAACACTGAAGCTTTCTTT. The encoded protein is CASRNTGTVNTEAFF.

The CDR3 coding sequence is TGCGCCAGCAGCCAAGAACTAGCGGAGAGCTACGAGCAGTACTTC. It translates to CASSQELAESYEQYF. The genes are TRBV4-1 and TRBJ2-7; 8 bases are a match to TRBD2. The CDR3 is made up of 15 amino acids. Trimming removed 0 bases from V and 3 bases from J; junction bases left unmatched: 4. Germline CDR1 and CDR2: MGHRA and YSYEKL.

The V gene is TRBV18, the J gene TRBJ2-3; D not certain. Germline V lookup: CDR1 KGHSH, CDR2 LQKENI. The CDR3 contains 14 residues. V was pared by 2 bases and J by 0 bases, with 6 bases between. CDR3 amino acids: CASSPSPSTDTQYF. The CDR3 region has the DNA TGTGCCAGCTCACCATCCCCCAGCACAGATACGCAGTATTTT.

The V and J genes are TRBV7-3 and TRBJ2-1; a possible D gene is TRBD2 (6 bases). The ends were cut back, 5 bases at V and 2 bases at J, with 13 bases in the middle. Germline loops: CDR1 SGHTA, CDR2 FQGTGA. This CDR3 is built from 15 residues. CDR3 residues: CASSPTSPPYNEQFF. The CDR3 region has the DNA TGTGCCAGCAGCCCGACTAGTCCGCCCTACAATGAGCAGTTCTTC.

CDR3 residues: CASSFRGYGYTF. In DNA, the CDR3 is TGTGCCAGCAGTTTTCGGGGGTATGGCTACACCTTC. The chain is built from TRBV28 and TRBJ1-2, with a weak D call TRBD1 (5 bases). Germline values: CDR1 MDHEN, CDR2 SYDVKM. This CDR3 spans 12 amino acids. Trimming pared 3 bases from V and 5 bases from J, leaving 7 bases between.

The count of this clone is one. CDR3 coding DNA: TGTGCCAGCAGCCAATCGCGAACAGAGAGCAATGGCTACACCTTC. Translating gives CASSQSRTESNGYTF. The rearrangement links TRBV16 to TRBJ1-2; D gene unclear. V lost 0 bases, J lost 6 bases, and 14 bases lay in between. From germline, CDR1 is KGHSY and CDR2 FQNENV. The CDR3 totals 15 residues. The variable domain in full, completed from reference TRBV16 and TRBJ1-2, reads GEEVAQTPKHLVRGEGQKAKLYCAPIKGHSYVFWYQQVLKNEFKFLISFQNENVFDETGMPKERFSAKCLPNSPCSLEIQATKLEDSAVYFCASSQSRTESNGYTFGSGTRLTVV.

The rearrangement joins TRBV21-1 to TRBJ2-1; no DNA check was done on the table's D call, TRBD2. TRBV21-1 is labeled a pseudogene. This CDR3 region has 14 residues. The CDR3 protein is CASSKEERDNEQFF. DNA of the CDR3: TGTGCCAGCAGCAAAGAAGAGCGGGACAATGAGCAGTTCTTC.

The chain joins TRBV15 to TRBJ2-3, with TRBD2 identical over 15 bases. Per germline, CDR1 LNHNV and CDR2 YYDKDF (reference sequence). The CDR3 extends over 17 amino acids. V gave up 8 bases and J gave up 2 bases; unmatched junction bases: 8. CDR3 in amino acids: CATSGGTSGRTTDTQYF. CDR3 nucleotides: TGTGCCACCTCTGGAGGGACTAGCGGGAGGACCACAGATACGCAGTATTTT.

The rearrangement links TRBV28 to TRBJ1-2; D uncertain. CDR3 length: 14 residues. Germline V gene sequence: CDR1 MDHEN, CDR2 SYDVKM. V lost 5 bases and J lost 6, with 16 bases in between. The CDR3 coding sequence is TGTGCCAGCAGTCTCACGACAAGGGCGCATGGCTACACCTTC. It translates to CASSLTTRAHGYTF.

V usage is TRBV30 and J usage is TRBJ2-4, with TRBD1 matching 9 bases. The CDR3 has 14 residues. V lost 3 bases, J lost 5 bases, and 5 bases stayed unmatched. The V gene's germline CDR1 is GTSNPN and CDR2 SVGIG (reference sequence). The CDR3 nucleotides read TGTGCCTGGAGCGGCCGGGACAGGGAAAACATTCAGTACTTC. This codes for CAWSGRDRENIQYF.

V is TRBV5-4 and J is TRBJ2-3, with D unclear. CDR3 length: 14 amino acids. Trimming pared 0 bases from V and 2 bases from J, leaving 7 bases between. The germline V gene encodes CDR1 SGHNT and CDR2 YYREEE (reference sequence). In DNA, the CDR3 is TGTGCCAGCAGCTTGGCTACCTTCACAGATACGCAGTATTTT. Protein: CASSLATFTDTQYF.